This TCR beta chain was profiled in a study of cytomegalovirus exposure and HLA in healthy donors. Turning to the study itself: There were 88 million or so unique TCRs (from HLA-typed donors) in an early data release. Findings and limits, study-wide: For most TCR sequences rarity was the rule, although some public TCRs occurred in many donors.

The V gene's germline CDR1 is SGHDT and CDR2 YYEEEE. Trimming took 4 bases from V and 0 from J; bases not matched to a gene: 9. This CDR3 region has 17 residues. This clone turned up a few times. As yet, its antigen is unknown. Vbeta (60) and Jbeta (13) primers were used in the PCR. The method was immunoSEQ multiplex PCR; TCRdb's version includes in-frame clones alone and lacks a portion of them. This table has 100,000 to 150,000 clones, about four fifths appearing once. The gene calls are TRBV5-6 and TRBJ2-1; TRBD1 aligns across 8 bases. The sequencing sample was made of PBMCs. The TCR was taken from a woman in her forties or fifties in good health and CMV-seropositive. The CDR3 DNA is TGTGCCAGCAGCGACACCCTCAGGGGGCGCTCCTACAATGAGCAGTTCTTC. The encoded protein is CASSDTLRGRSYNEQFF.